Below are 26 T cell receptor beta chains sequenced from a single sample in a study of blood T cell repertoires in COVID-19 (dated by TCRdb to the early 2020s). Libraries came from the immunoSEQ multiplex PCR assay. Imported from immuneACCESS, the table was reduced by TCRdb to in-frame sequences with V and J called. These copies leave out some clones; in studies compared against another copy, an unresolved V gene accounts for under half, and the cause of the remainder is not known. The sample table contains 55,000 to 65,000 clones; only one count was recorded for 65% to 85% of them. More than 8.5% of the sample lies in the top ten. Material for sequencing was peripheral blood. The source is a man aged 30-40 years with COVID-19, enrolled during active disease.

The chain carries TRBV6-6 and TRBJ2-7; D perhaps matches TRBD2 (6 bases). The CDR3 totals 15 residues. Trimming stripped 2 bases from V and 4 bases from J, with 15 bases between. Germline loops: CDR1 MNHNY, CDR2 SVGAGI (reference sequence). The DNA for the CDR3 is TGTGCCAGCAGTTACAAGGAGGGGAGGTCGTACGAGCAGTACTTC. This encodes CASSYKEGRSYEQYF.

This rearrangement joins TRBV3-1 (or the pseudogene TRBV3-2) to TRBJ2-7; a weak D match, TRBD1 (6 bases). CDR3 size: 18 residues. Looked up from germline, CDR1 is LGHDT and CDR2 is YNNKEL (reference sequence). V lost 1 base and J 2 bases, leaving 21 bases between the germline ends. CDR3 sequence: CASSQVLNVRGRAYEQYF. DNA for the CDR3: TGTGCCAGCAGCCAAGTCTTAAACGTCAGGGGCCGAGCCTACGAGCAGTACTTC.

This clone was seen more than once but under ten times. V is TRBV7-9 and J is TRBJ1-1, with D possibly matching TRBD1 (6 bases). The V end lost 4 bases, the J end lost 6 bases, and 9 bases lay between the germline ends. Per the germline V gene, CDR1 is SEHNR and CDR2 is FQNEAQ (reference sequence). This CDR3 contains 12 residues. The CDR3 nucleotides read TGTGCCAGCAGCTCCAGACAGGCTGAAGCTTTCTTT. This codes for CASSSRQAEAFF.

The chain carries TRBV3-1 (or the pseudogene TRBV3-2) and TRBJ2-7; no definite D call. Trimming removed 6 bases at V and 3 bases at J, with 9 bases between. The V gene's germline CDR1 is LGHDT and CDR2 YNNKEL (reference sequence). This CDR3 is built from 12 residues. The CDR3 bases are TGTGCCAGCAGTAGGTCGGGCTACGAGCAGTACTTC. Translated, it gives CASSRSGYEQYF.

The CDR3 coding sequence is TGTGCCAGCAGCTCCCCGGTTTCGGAGAGCTCCTACAATGAGCAGTTCTTC. It translates to CASSSPVSESSYNEQFF. The chain links TRBV9 to TRBJ2-1; D unresolved. The CDR3 is made up of 17 amino acids. Germline V gives CDR1 SGDLS, CDR2 YYNGEE. V was cut by 4 bases and J by 0 bases, with 17 bases left in between.

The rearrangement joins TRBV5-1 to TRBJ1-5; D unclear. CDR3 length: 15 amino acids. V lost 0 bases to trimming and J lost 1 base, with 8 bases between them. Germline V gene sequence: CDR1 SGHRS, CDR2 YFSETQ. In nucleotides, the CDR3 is TGCGCCAGCAGCTTGGTAGCGGGAAGCAATCAGCCCCAGCATTTT. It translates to CASSLVAGSNQPQHF.

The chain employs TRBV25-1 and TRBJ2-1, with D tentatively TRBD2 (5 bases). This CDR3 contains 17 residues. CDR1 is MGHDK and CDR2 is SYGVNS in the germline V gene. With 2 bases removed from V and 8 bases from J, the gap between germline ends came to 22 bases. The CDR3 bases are TGTGCCAGCAGTGAAGGCCCGCGGAGCGGCCTCCAGGATGAGCAGTTCTTC. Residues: CASSEGPRSGLQDEQFF.

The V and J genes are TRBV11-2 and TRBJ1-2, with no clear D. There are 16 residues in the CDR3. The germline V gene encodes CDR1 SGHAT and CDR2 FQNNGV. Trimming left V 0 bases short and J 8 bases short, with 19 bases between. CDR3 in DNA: TGTGCCAGCAGCTTAGATCGTAGTGGGCCCACTGGGGGCTACACCTTC. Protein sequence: CASSLDRSGPTGGYTF.

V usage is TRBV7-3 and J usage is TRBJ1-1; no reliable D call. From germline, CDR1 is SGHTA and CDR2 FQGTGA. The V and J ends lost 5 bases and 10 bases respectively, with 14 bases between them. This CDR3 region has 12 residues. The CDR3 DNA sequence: TGTGCCAGCAGCCAACCCAACGCGGGAGCTTTCTTT. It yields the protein CASSQPNAGAFF. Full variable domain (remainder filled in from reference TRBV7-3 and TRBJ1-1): GAGVSQTPSNKVTEKGKYVELRCDPISGHTALYWYRQSLGQGPEFLIYFQGTGAADDSGLPNDRFFAVRPEGSVSTLKIQRTERGDSAVYLCASSQPNAGAFFGQGTRLTVV.

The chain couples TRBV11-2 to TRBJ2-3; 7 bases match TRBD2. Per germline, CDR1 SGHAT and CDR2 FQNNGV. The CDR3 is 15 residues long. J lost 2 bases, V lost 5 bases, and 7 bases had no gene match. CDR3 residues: CASSPSSGNTDTQYF. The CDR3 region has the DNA TGTGCCAGCAGCCCGTCTAGCGGTAACACAGATACGCAGTATTTT.

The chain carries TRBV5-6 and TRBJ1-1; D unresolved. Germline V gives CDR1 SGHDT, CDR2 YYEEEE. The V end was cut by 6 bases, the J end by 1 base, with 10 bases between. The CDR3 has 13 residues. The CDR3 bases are TGTGCCAGCAACGGTGGAGGGAACACTGAAGCTTTCTTT. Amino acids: CASNGGGNTEAFF.

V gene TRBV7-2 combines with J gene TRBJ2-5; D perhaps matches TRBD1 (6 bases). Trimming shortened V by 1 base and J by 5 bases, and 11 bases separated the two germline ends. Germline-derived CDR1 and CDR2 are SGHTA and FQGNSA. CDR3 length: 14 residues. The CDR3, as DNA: TGTGCCAGCAGCTTAGACAACGGACAGGAGACCCAGTACTTC. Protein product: CASSLDNGQETQYF. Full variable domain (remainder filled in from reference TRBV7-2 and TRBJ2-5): GAGVSQSPSNKVTEKGKDVELRCDPISGHTALYWYRQSLGQGLEFLIYFQGNSAPDKSGLPSDRFSAERTGGSVSTLTIQRTQQEDSAVYLCASSLDNGQETQYFGPGTRLLVL.

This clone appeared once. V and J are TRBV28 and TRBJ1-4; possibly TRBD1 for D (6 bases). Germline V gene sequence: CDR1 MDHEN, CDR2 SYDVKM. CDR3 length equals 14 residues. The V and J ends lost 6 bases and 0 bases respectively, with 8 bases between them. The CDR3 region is CASRDSATNEKLFF. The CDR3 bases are TGTGCCAGCAGGGACAGCGCAACTAATGAAAAACTGTTTTTT.

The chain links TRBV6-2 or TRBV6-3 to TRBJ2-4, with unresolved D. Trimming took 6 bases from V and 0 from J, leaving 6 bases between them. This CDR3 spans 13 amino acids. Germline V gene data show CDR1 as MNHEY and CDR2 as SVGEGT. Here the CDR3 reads CASSPGAKNIQYF. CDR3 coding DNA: TGTGCCAGCAGCCCCGGAGCCAAAAACATTCAGTACTTC.

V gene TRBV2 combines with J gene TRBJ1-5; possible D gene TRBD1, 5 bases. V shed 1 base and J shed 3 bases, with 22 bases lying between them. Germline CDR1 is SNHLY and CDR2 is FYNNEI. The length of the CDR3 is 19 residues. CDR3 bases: TGTGCCAGCAGTGAAGGTATGGTTGGGTCAGGGCGCTACAATCAGCCCCAGCATTTT. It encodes CASSEGMVGSGRYNQPQHF.

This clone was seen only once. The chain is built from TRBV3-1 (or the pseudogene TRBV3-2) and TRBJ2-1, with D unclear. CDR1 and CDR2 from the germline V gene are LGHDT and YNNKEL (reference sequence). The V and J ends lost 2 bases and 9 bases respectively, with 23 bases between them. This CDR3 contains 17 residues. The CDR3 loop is CASSQLTLPHEVGEQFF. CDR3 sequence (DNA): TGTGCCAGCAGCCAACTAACCCTACCCCACGAGGTTGGTGAGCAGTTCTTC.

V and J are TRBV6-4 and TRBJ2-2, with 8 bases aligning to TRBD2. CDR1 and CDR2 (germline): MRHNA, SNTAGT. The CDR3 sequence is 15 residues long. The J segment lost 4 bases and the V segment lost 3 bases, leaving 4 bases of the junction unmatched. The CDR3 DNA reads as TGTGCCAGCAGTGAGGAGAGCGGGAGCACCGGGGAGCTGTTTTTT. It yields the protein CASSEESGSTGELFF.

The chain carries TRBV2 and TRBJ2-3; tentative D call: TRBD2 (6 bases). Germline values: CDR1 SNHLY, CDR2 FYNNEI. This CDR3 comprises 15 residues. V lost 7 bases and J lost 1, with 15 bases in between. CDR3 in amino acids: CASTPRSGGTDTQYF. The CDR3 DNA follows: TGTGCCAGCACTCCGCGATCGGGGGGCACAGATACGCAGTATTTT.

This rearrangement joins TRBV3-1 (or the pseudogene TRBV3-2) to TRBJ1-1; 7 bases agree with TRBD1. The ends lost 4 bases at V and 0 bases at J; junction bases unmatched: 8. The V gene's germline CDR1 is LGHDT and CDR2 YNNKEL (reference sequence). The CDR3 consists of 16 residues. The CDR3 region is CASSPWGQLMNTEAFF. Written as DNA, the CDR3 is TGTGCCAGCAGCCCCTGGGGACAGCTCATGAACACTGAAGCTTTCTTT.

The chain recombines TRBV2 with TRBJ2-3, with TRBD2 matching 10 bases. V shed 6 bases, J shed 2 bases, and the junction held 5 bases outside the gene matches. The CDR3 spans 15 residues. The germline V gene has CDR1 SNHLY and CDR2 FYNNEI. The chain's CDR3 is CASRKGLADTDTQYF. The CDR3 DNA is TGTGCCAGCAGGAAAGGACTAGCGGACACAGATACGCAGTATTTT. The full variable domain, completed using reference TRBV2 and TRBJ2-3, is EPEVTQTPSHQVTQMGQEVILRCVPISNHLYFYWYRQILGQKVEFLVSFYNNEISEKSEIFDDQFSVERPDGSNFTLKIRSTKLEDSAMYFCASRKGLADTDTQYFGPGTRLTVL.

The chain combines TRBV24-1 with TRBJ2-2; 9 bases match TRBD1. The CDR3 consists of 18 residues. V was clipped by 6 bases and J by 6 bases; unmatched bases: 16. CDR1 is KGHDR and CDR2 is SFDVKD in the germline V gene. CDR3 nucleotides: TGTGCCACCAGTAACCCGGGCCCCGGGACAGGGAGCGCCGGGGAGCTGTTTTTT. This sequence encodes CATSNPGPGTGSAGELFF.

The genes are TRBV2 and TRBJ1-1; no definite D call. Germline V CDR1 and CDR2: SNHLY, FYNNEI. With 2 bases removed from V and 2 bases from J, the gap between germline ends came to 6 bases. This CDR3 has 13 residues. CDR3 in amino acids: CASSELENTEAFF. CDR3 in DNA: TGTGCCAGCAGTGAATTAGAAAACACTGAAGCTTTCTTT.

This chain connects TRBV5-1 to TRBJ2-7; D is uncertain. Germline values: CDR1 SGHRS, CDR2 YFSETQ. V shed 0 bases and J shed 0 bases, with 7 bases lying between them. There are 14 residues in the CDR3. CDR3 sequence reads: CASSLVPDSYEQYF. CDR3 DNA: TGCGCCAGCAGCTTGGTGCCAGACTCCTACGAGCAGTACTTC.

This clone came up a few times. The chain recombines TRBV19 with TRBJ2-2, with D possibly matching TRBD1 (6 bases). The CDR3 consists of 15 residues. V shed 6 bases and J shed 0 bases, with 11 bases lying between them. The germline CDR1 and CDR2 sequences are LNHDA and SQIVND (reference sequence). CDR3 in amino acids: CASSQDSSNTGELFF. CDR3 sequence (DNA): TGTGCCAGTAGCCAGGACAGTTCGAACACCGGGGAGCTGTTTTTT.

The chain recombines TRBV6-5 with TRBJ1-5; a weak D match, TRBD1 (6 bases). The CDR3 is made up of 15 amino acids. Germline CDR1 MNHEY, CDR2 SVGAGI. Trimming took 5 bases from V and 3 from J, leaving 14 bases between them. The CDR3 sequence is CASSPRGGNNQPQHF. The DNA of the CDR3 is TGTGCCAGCAGTCCGAGGGGGGGAAACAATCAGCCCCAGCATTTT.

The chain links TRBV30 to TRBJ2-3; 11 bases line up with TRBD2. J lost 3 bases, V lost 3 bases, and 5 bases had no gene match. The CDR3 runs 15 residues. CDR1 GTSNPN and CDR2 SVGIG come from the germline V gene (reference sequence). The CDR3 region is CAWRGLAGGTDTQYF. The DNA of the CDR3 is TGTGCCTGGAGGGGCCTAGCGGGAGGAACAGATACGCAGTATTTT.